This T cell receptor (beta chain) is from a study of cytomegalovirus exposure and HLA in healthy donors. Looking at the study overall: A prior analysis found about 110 million unique TCR beta sequences from 150 million to 200 million T cells.

In the PCR, 60 Vbeta and 13 Jbeta primers were used. Profiling relied on immunoSEQ multiplex PCR, and the TCRdb table lists in-frame clones only, not all of them. The profile shows 100,000 to 150,000 clones, 60% to 80% of them singletons. The CDR3 runs to 15 residues. Germline values: CDR1 SNHLY, CDR2 FYNNEI. V was pared by 6 bases and J by 2 bases, with 9 bases of the junction left unmatched. The sample taken for sequencing was PBMCs. V gene TRBV2 combines with J gene TRBJ2-7, with 8 positions matching TRBD1. The sequence came from a female donor in good health and CMV-seronegative. CDR3 nucleotides: TGTGCCAGCAGGGGAGGACAGGGTTGGACCTACGAGCAGTACTTC. Its protein is CASRGGQGWTYEQYF. The full variable domain, with the rest looked up from reference TRBV2 and TRBJ2-7, is EPEVTQTPSHQVTQMGQEVILRCVPISNHLYFYWYRQILGQKVEFLVSFYNNEISEKSEIFDDQFSVERPDGSNFTLKIRSTKLEDSAMYFCASRGGQGWTYEQYFGPGTRLTVT.